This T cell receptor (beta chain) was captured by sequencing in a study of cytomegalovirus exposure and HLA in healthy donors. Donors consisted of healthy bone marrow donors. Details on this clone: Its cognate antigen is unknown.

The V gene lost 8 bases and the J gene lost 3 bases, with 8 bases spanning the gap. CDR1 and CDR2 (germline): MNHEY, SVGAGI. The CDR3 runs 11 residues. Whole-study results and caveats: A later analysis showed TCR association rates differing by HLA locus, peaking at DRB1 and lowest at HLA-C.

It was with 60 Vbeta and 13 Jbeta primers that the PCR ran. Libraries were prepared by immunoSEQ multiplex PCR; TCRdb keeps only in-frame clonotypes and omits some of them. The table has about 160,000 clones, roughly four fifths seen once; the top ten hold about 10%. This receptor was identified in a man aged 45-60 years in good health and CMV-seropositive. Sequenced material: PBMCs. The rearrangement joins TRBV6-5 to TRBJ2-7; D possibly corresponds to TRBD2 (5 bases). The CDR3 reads CASGRDYEQYF. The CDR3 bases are TGTGCCAGCGGCCGGGACTACGAGCAGTACTTC.